Shown below are 26 T cell receptor beta chains from a single sample sequenced in a study of identical twins. TCRdb reanalysed the 5' RACE reads using MiXCR and keeps one entry per CDR3 protein. The sample shows some 100,000 distinct CDR3 sequences, 5.9% of them seen only once. The sample comprised memory T cells sorted from blood. The origin of the receptors is a woman aged 45-59 years in good health.

This clonotype has a handful of counts. This clone may be a read error of a much larger clone one base away. The chain joins TRBV29-1 to TRBJ1-4, with D maybe TRBD1 (5 bases). The CDR3 has 19 amino acids. The ends were cut back, 0 bases at V and 6 bases at J, with 26 bases in the middle. CDR1 and CDR2 (germline): SQVTM, ANQGSEA. The CDR3: CSVEDLLGLVQAADEKLFF. CDR3 nucleotides: TGCAGCGTTGAAGATCTTCTGGGTTTGGTACAGGCTGCGGATGAAAAACTGTTTTTT.

This clonotype appeared many times. The V gene is TRBV5-1, the J gene TRBJ2-7; 9 bases align to TRBD1. Germline values: CDR1 SGHRS, CDR2 YFSETQ. The CDR3 covers 15 residues. V was pared by 4 bases and J by 2 bases, with 7 bases of the junction left unmatched. The CDR3 nucleotides are TGCGCCAGCAGCCTAAAGGGACAGGGACCCTACGAGCAGTACTTC. It specifies CASSLKGQGPYEQYF.

There are many counts of this clonotype. The chain combines TRBV5-1 with TRBJ2-5; TRBD2 is a possible D gene (5 bases). Trimming left V 3 bases short and J 4 bases short, with 10 bases between. This CDR3 is 13 amino acids long. The germline V gene encodes CDR1 SGHRS and CDR2 YFSETQ. CDR3 amino acids: CASSSGSAETQYF. The CDR3 nucleotides read TGCGCCAGCAGCTCGGGTAGCGCAGAGACCCAGTACTTC. Variable domain in full (rest from reference TRBV5-1 and TRBJ2-5): KAGVTQTPRYLIKTRGQQVTLSCSPISGHRSVSWYQQTPGQGLQFLFEYFSETQRNKGNFPGRFSGRQFSNSRSEMNVSTLELGDSALYLCASSSGSAETQYFGPGTRLLVL.

This clonotype was recorded at least ten times. V gene TRBV6-5 combines with J gene TRBJ1-2; D gene unclear. The CDR3 length is 13 residues. CDR1 and CDR2 (germline): MNHEY, SVGAGI. V was clipped by 5 bases and J by 9 bases, with 16 bases between them. The CDR3 protein is CASSLGLGMRYTF. CDR3 nucleotides: TGTGCCAGCAGTCTCGGACTGGGGATGCGCTACACCTTC.

The chain joins TRBV20-1 to TRBJ2-3; D is perhaps TRBD1 (6 bases). Trimming removed 3 bases at V and 2 bases at J, with 18 bases between. This CDR3 is 16 amino acids long. CDR1 DFQATT and CDR2 SNEGSKA come from the germline V gene (reference sequence). CDR3 residues: CSARPPYRTATDTQYF. Written as DNA, the CDR3 is TGCAGTGCTAGGCCACCGTACAGGACAGCCACAGATACGCAGTATTTT.

This clonotype was seen many times. The chain combines TRBV9 with TRBJ1-2; D perhaps matches TRBD1 (5 bases). Germline V gene sequence: CDR1 SGDLS, CDR2 YYNGEE. The V gene lost 0 bases and the J gene lost 0 bases, with 6 bases spanning the gap. The CDR3 is 14 amino acids. Here the CDR3 DNA reads TGTGCCAGCAGCGTAGGAGGGGCTAACTATGGCTACACCTTC. Translated: CASSVGGANYGYTF.

This clonotype was observed many times. This chain connects TRBV4-1 to TRBJ2-7; D not certain. Trimming removed 4 bases from V and 3 bases from J, with 10 bases in between. This CDR3 contains 13 residues. The germline CDR1 and CDR2 sequences are MGHRA and YSYEKL. Here the CDR3 reads CASSRQFDYEQYV. For the CDR3, the DNA is TGCGCCAGCAGCCGCCAGTTTGACTACGAGCAGTACGTC.

This clonotype appeared many times. The chain couples TRBV5-1 to TRBJ1-1; 8 bases align to TRBD1. The V and J ends lost 2 bases and 5 bases, in that order; junction bases with no gene match: 11. This CDR3 has 16 amino acids. Germline assignment: CDR1 SGHRS and CDR2 YFSETQ. Here the CDR3 reads CASSLPPGGAGTEAFF. CDR3 sequence (DNA): TGCGCCAGCAGCTTACCTCCAGGGGGCGCGGGTACTGAAGCTTTCTTT. The full variable domain, its missing parts supplied by reference TRBV5-1 and TRBJ1-1, is KAGVTQTPRYLIKTRGQQVTLSCSPISGHRSVSWYQQTPGQGLQFLFEYFSETQRNKGNFPGRFSGRQFSNSRSEMNVSTLELGDSALYLCASSLPPGGAGTEAFFGQGTRLTVV.

This clonotype was counted many times. This chain links TRBV7-2 with TRBJ1-1; 8 bases match TRBD1. Losses at the gene ends were 2 bases for V and 5 bases for J; bases not matched to a gene: 7. The CDR3 is 15 residues long. In germline, CDR1 is SGHTA, CDR2 FQGNSA. The CDR3 here is CASSLRARGLTEAFF. For the CDR3, the DNA is TGTGCCAGCAGCTTAAGGGCCAGGGGGCTTACTGAAGCTTTCTTT.

This clonotype has ten or more counts. The chain has TRBV12-3 or TRBV12-4 and TRBJ1-5, with D perhaps matching TRBD1 (5 bases). The CDR3 runs to 15 residues. V dropped 3 bases and J dropped 0 bases, with 9 bases sitting between them. The CDR3: CASSLGPYSNQPQHF. The CDR3 DNA reads TGTGCCAGCAGTTTGGGGCCGTATAGCAATCAGCCCCAGCATTTT.

This clonotype was counted ten times or more. The genes are TRBV28 and TRBJ2-3; possible D gene TRBD2, 5 bases. V was clipped by 6 bases and J by 5 bases, with 18 bases between them. Germline CDR1 is MDHEN and CDR2 is SYDVKM. CDR3 length equals 15 residues. CDR3 nucleotides: TGTGCCAGCAGCCCTCCGGGAAGGAGTGGAGATACGCAGTATTTT. This translates into CASSPPGRSGDTQYF.

This clonotype was seen repeatedly, ten times or more. The rearrangement joins TRBV5-1 to TRBJ2-1; 9 bases line up with TRBD2. This CDR3 has 17 amino acids. In germline, CDR1 is SGHRS, CDR2 YFSETQ. J lost 4 bases, V lost 6 bases, and 14 bases had no gene match. The CDR3 DNA reads as TGCGCCAGCACCGCTGGACTAGCGATGGGTCGGTACAATGAGCAGTTCTTC. Protein product: CASTAGLAMGRYNEQFF.

There are many counts of this clonotype. The rearrangement joins TRBV27 to TRBJ2-4; D is possibly TRBD1 (6 bases). Trimming removed 4 bases at V and 1 base at J, with 23 bases between. The germline V gene encodes CDR1 MNHEY and CDR2 SMNVEV (reference sequence). This CDR3 is built from 19 residues. In DNA form, the CDR3 reads TGTGCCAGCAGTTCCCAAACTCGTACAGGGTTCGTTGCCAAAAACATTCAGTACTTC. This codes for CASSSQTRTGFVAKNIQYF.

This clonotype has a count of ten or more. The gene calls are TRBV5-1 and TRBJ2-7; D may be TRBD1 or TRBD2 (6 bases each). V gave up 0 bases and J gave up 7 bases, with 23 bases separating them. This CDR3 spans 17 amino acids. Germline CDR1 and CDR2: SGHRS and YFSETQ. The CDR3 sequence: CASSLGHLGATGVEQYF. CDR3 coding DNA: TGCGCCAGCAGCTTGGGGCACTTGGGGGCCACGGGAGTTGAGCAGTACTTC.

This clonotype occurred many times. In nucleotides, the CDR3 is TGCGCCAGCAGCCCGGCGGGGACGCCTAACTATGGCTACACCTTC. Translated, it gives CASSPAGTPNYGYTF. The J gene is TRBJ1-2, the V gene TRBV5-1; TRBD1 is a possible D gene (5 bases). This CDR3 region has 15 residues. Germline V gene data show CDR1 as SGHRS and CDR2 as YFSETQ. The V end lost 4 bases, the J end lost 0 bases, and 13 bases lay between the germline ends. Looking up the rest from reference TRBV5-1 and TRBJ1-2 gives the full variable domain: KAGVTQTPRYLIKTRGQQVTLSCSPISGHRSVSWYQQTPGQGLQFLFEYFSETQRNKGNFPGRFSGRQFSNSRSEMNVSTLELGDSALYLCASSPAGTPNYGYTFGSGTRLTVV.

The rearrangement joins TRBV2 to TRBJ2-1; D not certain. The V gene lost 8 bases and the J gene lost 2 bases, with 1 base spanning the gap. The length of the CDR3 is 10 residues. Germline V gene data show CDR1 as SNHLY and CDR2 as FYNNEI. The CDR3 coding sequence is TGTGCCAGCGCCTACAATGAGCAGTTCTTC. It translates to CASAYNEQFF.

This clonotype showed up many times. V usage is TRBV11-2 and J usage is TRBJ2-3, with D tentatively TRBD2 (5 bases). V gave up 5 bases and J gave up 6 bases, with 12 bases separating them. Looked up from germline, CDR1 is SGHAT and CDR2 is FQNNGV. The CDR3 has 13 amino acids. The CDR3 is CASSLLGGDTQYF. The CDR3 DNA reads as TGTGCCAGCAGCCTACTAGGAGGCGATACGCAGTATTTT.

In this sample, this clonotype turned up many times. The V call is TRBV9, the J call TRBJ2-1, with D perhaps matching TRBD2 (7 bases). This CDR3 contains 14 residues. With 4 bases removed from V and 8 bases from J, the gap between germline ends came to 16 bases. Germline V gene sequence: CDR1 SGDLS, CDR2 YYNGEE. CDR3: CASSWSGKGDEQFF. CDR3 in DNA: TGTGCCAGCAGCTGGAGCGGGAAGGGGGATGAGCAGTTCTTC.

This clonotype showed up many times. One end of the junction fails to match germline, which may point to a read error. The chain combines TRBV7-6 with TRBJ1-5, with D possibly TRBD1 on 6 matching bases. The CDR3 extends over 12 amino acids. The V gene's germline CDR1 is SGHVS and CDR2 FNYEAQ. CDR3 amino acids: CWGGQGNQPQHF. CDR3 sequence (DNA): TGCTGGGGGGGGCAAGGCAATCAGCCCCAGCATTTT.

This clonotype was recorded a few times. The CDR3 sequence is CASRAAGANVLTF. The CDR3, as DNA: TGTGCCAGTCGCGCGGCTGGGGCCAACGTCCTGACTTTC. The chain uses TRBV19 and TRBJ2-6, with unresolved D. This CDR3 has 13 amino acids. V gave up 8 bases and J gave up 2 bases, with 7 bases separating them. Germline-derived CDR1 and CDR2 are LNHDA and SQIVND (reference sequence).

This clonotype was counted many times. This chain joins TRBV6-4 and TRBJ2-3; D unresolved. Germline assignment: CDR1 MRHNA and CDR2 SNTAGT. CDR3 length: 13 amino acids. V lost 0 bases and J lost 3, with 4 bases in between. The CDR3 sequence is CASSDSPTDTQYF. The CDR3 nucleotides are TGTGCCAGCAGTGACTCCCCGACAGATACGCAGTATTTT.

This clonotype has at least ten counts. The chain combines TRBV3-1 with TRBJ2-3, with 7 bases that match TRBD1. Germline lookup yields CDR1 LGHDT and CDR2 YNNKEL (reference sequence). V was clipped by 5 bases and J by 3 bases; unmatched bases: 5. This CDR3 contains 14 residues. This CDR3 reads CASSGHRGTDTQYF. DNA for the CDR3: TGTGCCAGCAGCGGCCACAGGGGTACAGATACGCAGTATTTT.

This clonotype was picked up many times. The rearrangement links TRBV3-1 to TRBJ1-2, with 7 positions matching TRBD1. The germline CDR1 and CDR2 sequences are LGHDT and YNNKEL (reference sequence). V gave up 6 bases and J gave up 3 bases; unmatched junction bases: 4. There are 13 residues in the CDR3. The CDR3 is CASSADRDYGYTF. CDR3 nucleotides: TGTGCCAGCAGTGCAGACAGGGACTATGGCTACACCTTC. The complete variable domain, with remaining parts taken from reference TRBV3-1 and TRBJ1-2, reads DTAVSQTPKYLVTQMGNDKSIKCEQNLGHDTMYWYKQDSKKFLKIMFSYNNKELIINETVPNRFSPKSPDKAHLNLHINSLELGDSAVYFCASSADRDYGYTFGSGTRLTVV.

This clonotype was counted many times. V gene TRBV20-1 combines with J gene TRBJ2-7; 10 nucleotides agree with TRBD2. Trimming took 3 bases from V and 2 from J; bases not matched to a gene: 4. Per the germline V gene, CDR1 is DFQATT and CDR2 is SNEGSKA (reference sequence). This CDR3 is built from 14 residues. The CDR3 DNA reads TGCAGTGCTAGCCGAGCGGGAGGGGCCTACGAGCAGTACGTC. Translated, it gives CSASRAGGAYEQYV.

There are many counts of this clonotype. The chain couples TRBV28 to TRBJ1-2, with D hard to call. The CDR3 runs 13 residues. Germline-derived CDR1 and CDR2 are MDHEN and SYDVKM. The V end was cut by 6 bases, the J end by 0 bases, with 8 bases between. In nucleotides, the CDR3 is TGTGCCAGCAGCCAGAAAGCTAACTATGGCTACACCTTC. Its protein is CASSQKANYGYTF.

This clonotype occurred many times. V and J are TRBV5-1 and TRBJ2-5; D uncertain. V was shortened by 4 bases and J by 5 bases, with 9 bases between the two germline ends. This CDR3 has 12 amino acids. Germline V gene sequence: CDR1 SGHRS, CDR2 YFSETQ. Written as DNA, the CDR3 is TGCGCCAGCAGCCAAAACGGGGAGACCCAGTACTTC. As protein: CASSQNGETQYF.